The entry below describes one T cell receptor (beta chain). The antigen is not known. The CDR3 is 11 amino acids. The germline gives CDR1 SNHLY, CDR2 FYNNEI. V was shortened by 7 bases and J by 4 bases, with 7 bases between the two germline ends. The data were taken from a study of shared clonotypes between healthy human individuals. The study, taken as a whole, reports: The study generally estimated greater richness for naive than memory subsets.

Using immunoSEQ multiplex PCR, the repertoire was profiled, and TCRdb retains in-frame clones only, with some absent. The data show 400,000 to 600,000 clones, roughly 95% seen once. The rearrangement uses TRBV2 and TRBJ1-2, with a tentative D call TRBD1 (5 bases). Sequenced: naive CD4+ T cells sorted from blood. As for subset: CD45RA+ positively selected. The source is a woman in her twenties or thirties in good health. The CDR3 coding sequence is TGTGCCAGCAATAGGGGCTATGGCTACACCTTC. Translated, it gives CASNRGYGYTF.